What follows describes a single T cell receptor (beta chain). Antigen specificity is unknown. In germline, CDR1 is SGHRS, CDR2 YFSETQ. The CDR3 extends over 15 amino acids. V lost 0 bases and J 6 bases, leaving 14 bases between the germline ends. Assay: immunoSEQ multiplex PCR; the TCRdb copy retains only in-frame clones and omits some. The table records tens of thousands of clones, 80% of them present only once. This sample is drawn from a study of OX40 agonist ivuxolimab in advanced cancers. General study points: The investigators did not determine what antigen specificity the expanded peripheral T cells had.

The receptor comes from an adult with an advanced solid tumor such as melanoma, head and neck, liver or kidney cancer. The chain recombines TRBV5-1 with TRBJ2-3; D not certain. This specimen consisted of CD4+ or CD8+ T cells sorted from blood, obtained in a trial of the OX40 agonist ivuxolimab. The CDR3 loop is CASSLEPKGWDTQYF. CDR3 DNA sequence: TGCGCCAGCAGCTTGGAGCCCAAAGGATGGGATACGCAGTATTTT.